These 9 T cell receptor beta chains came from one sample sequenced in a study of T cell changes during pregnancy in multiple sclerosis. Measured with immunoSEQ multiplex PCR; TCRdb has only the in-frame clones, and not every one. The sample holds tens of thousands of clones, 90% to 95% seen once. Source: CD8+ T cells from peripheral blood mononuclear cells, taken in the second trimester of pregnancy. These receptors came from a female donor with multiple sclerosis, enrolled in a pregnancy study.

The chain recombines TRBV27 with TRBJ2-2; D is perhaps TRBD1 (6 bases). V lost 5 bases and J 5 bases, leaving 18 bases between the germline ends. The CDR3 runs to 16 residues. Germline V gene lookup returns CDR1 MNHEY and CDR2 SMNVEV (reference sequence). The CDR3 loop reads CASSPRQTGGTGELFF. Here the CDR3 DNA reads TGTGCCAGCAGTCCTCGACAGACAGGTGGAACCGGGGAGCTGTTTTTT.

The chain joins TRBV5-1 to TRBJ2-7, with D possibly TRBD1 on 6 matching bases. V was trimmed by 0 bases and J by 2 bases, leaving 15 bases between them. There are 16 residues in the CDR3. Germline-derived CDR1 and CDR2 are SGHRS and YFSETQ. The CDR3 sequence: CASSLATGLGTYEQYF. CDR3 nucleotides: TGCGCCAGCAGCTTGGCCACAGGGCTAGGTACCTACGAGCAGTACTTC.

The CDR3 region has the DNA TGTGCCAGTAGTATTTGGGGTCCTTTGTCCCGGGAAAAGGGCACAGATACGCAGTATTTT. It translates to CASSIWGPLSREKGTDTQYF. The genes are TRBV19 and TRBJ2-3; a weak D match, TRBD2 (5 bases). The CDR3 spans 20 residues. Germline loops: CDR1 LNHDA, CDR2 SQIVND (reference sequence). V gave up 3 bases and J gave up 1 base, with 26 bases separating them.

CDR3 region: CASNPGQGAYGYTF. The CDR3, as DNA: TGCGCCAGCAATCCGGGACAGGGGGCCTATGGCTACACCTTC. The chain uses TRBV5-1 and TRBJ1-2, with 12 bases fitting TRBD1. V dropped 6 bases and J dropped 4; count of bases not matched to a gene: 4. This CDR3 comprises 14 residues. Germline assignment: CDR1 SGHRS and CDR2 YFSETQ.

The DNA for the CDR3 is TGTGCCAGCAGCGTAAGCTGGGGGGTGAACACCGGGGAGCTGTTTTTT. Translating it yields CASSVSWGVNTGELFF. V is TRBV9 and J is TRBJ2-2; the D gene is possibly TRBD2 (6 bases). The germline gives CDR1 SGDLS, CDR2 YYNGEE. The CDR3 has 16 amino acids. Trimming shortened V by 1 base and J by 1 base, and 11 bases separated the two germline ends.

V usage is TRBV6-5 and J usage is TRBJ2-6; D remains unclear. In germline, CDR1 is MNHEY, CDR2 SVGAGI. The length of the CDR3 is 15 residues. Trimming shortened V by 7 bases and J by 0 bases, and 10 bases separated the two germline ends. The CDR3 DNA follows: TGTGCCAGCAACCCGAGTGGCTCTGGGGCCAACGTCCTGACTTTC. Translating gives CASNPSGSGANVLTF.

This chain uses TRBV7-9 with TRBJ1-1; D is uncertain. The germline CDR1 and CDR2 sequences are SEHNR and FQNEAQ (reference sequence). V lost 2 bases, J lost 3 bases, and 10 bases lay in between. The CDR3 is made up of 14 amino acids. The CDR3 sequence: CASSLRGGDTEAFF. CDR3 DNA sequence: TGTGCCAGCAGCTTACGGGGTGGGGACACTGAAGCTTTCTTT.

This clone was counted only a few times. The V and J genes are TRBV9 and TRBJ2-2; 10 positions match TRBD1. Germline trimming cut 3 bases from V and 10 bases from J; bases unmatched to any gene: 12. Germline V gene sequence: CDR1 SGDLS, CDR2 YYNGEE. This CDR3 has 16 residues. CDR3 DNA: TGTGCCAGCAGCGCAACCGGGACAGGGGATACAGAGGAGCTGTTTTTT. It encodes CASSATGTGDTEELFF.

V gene TRBV12-5 combines with J gene TRBJ1-3; no clear D gene. The CDR3 consists of 18 residues. The germline CDR1 and CDR2 sequences are LGHNT and FRNRAP. V dropped 3 bases and J dropped 3 bases, with 21 bases sitting between them. The CDR3 DNA reads as TGTGCTAGTGGTTTTATTTTGGAGGGTACCCATTTTGGAAACACCATATATTTT. Protein product: CASGFILEGTHFGNTIYF.